This TCR beta chain was observed in a study of OX40 agonist ivuxolimab in advanced cancers. The wider study: Dose-escalation patients suffered from hepatocellular carcinoma, melanoma, renal cell or head and neck cancer. Patients were 65% to 85% male with ages roughly 23 to 79, mean 60. Study results and caveats: Clonal expansion from baseline to week 6 occurred in both CD4+ and CD8+ T cells.

Only in-frame clones appear in the TCRdb table, and some are missing; sequencing was by immunoSEQ multiplex PCR. The sample yields some 140,000 clones, roughly 91% seen once. The germline V gene encodes CDR1 MNHNY and CDR2 SVGAGI (reference sequence). Trimming cost V 7 bases and J 3 bases, with 16 bases left between them. The CDR3 loop spans 15 amino acids. On this clone: Antigen unknown.

Sequenced material: CD4+ or CD8+ T cells sorted from blood, taken in a trial of the OX40 agonist ivuxolimab. V usage is TRBV6-6 and J usage is TRBJ1-3, with unresolved D. This clonotype was obtained from an adult with an advanced solid tumor such as melanoma, head and neck, liver or kidney cancer. CDR3: CASKGKVLGGNTIYF. The CDR3 DNA is TGTGCCAGCAAGGGAAAGGTCTTGGGTGGAAACACCATATATTTT.